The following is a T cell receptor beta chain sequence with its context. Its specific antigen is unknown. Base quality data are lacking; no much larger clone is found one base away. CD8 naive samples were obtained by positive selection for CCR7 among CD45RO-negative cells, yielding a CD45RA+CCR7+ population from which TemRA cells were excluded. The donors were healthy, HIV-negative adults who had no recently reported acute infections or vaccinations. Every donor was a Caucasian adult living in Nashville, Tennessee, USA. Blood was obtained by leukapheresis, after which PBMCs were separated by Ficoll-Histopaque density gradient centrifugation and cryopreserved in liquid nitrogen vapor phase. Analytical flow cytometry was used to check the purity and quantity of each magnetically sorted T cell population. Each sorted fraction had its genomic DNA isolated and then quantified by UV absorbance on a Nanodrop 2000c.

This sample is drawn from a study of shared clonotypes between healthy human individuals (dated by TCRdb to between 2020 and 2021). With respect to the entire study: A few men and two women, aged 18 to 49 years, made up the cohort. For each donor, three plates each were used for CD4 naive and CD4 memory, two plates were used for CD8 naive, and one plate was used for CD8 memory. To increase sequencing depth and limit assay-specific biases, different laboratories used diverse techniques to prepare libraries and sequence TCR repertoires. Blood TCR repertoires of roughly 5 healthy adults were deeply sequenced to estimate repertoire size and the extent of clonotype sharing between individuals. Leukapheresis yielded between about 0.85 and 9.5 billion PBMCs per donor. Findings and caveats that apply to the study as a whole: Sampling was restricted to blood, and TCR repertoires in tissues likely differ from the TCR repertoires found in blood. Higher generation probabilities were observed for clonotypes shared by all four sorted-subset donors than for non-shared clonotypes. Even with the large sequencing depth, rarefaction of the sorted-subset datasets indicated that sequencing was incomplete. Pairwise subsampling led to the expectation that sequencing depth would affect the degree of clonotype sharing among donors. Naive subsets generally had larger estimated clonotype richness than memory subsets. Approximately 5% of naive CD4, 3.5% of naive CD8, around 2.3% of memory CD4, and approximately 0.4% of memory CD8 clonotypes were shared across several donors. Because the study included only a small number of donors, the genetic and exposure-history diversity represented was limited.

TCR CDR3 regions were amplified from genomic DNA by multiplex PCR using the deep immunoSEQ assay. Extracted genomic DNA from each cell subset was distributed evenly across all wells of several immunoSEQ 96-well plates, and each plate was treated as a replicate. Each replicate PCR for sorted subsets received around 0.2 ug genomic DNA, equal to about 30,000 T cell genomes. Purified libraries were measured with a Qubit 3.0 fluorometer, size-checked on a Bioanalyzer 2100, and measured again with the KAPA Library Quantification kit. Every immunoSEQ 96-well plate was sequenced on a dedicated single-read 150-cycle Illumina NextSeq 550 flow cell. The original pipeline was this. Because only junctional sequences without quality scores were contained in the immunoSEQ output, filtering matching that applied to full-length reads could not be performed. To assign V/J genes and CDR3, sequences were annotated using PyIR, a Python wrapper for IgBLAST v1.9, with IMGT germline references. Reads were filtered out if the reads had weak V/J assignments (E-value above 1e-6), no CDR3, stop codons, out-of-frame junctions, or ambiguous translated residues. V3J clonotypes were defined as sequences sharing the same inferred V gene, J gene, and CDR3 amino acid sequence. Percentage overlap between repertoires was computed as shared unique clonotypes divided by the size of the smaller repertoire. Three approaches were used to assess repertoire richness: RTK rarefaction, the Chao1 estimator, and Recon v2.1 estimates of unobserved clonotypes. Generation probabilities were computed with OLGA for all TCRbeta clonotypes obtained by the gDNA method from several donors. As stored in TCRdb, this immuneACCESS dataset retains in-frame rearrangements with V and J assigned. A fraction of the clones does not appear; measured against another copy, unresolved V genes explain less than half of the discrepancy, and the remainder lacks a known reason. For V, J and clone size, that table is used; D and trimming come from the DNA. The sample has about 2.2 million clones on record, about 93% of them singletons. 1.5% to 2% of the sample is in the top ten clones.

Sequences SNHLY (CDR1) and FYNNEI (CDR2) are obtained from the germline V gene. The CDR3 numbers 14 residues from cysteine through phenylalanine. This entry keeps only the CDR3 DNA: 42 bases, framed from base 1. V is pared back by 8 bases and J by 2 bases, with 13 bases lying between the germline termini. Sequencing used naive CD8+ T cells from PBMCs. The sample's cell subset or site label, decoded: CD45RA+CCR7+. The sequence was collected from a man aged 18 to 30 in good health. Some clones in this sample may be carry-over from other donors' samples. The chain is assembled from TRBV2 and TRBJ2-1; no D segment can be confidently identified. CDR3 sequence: CASSKGNPYNEQFF. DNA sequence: TGTGCCAGCTCGAAGGGAAACCCCTACAATGAGCAGTTCTTC.